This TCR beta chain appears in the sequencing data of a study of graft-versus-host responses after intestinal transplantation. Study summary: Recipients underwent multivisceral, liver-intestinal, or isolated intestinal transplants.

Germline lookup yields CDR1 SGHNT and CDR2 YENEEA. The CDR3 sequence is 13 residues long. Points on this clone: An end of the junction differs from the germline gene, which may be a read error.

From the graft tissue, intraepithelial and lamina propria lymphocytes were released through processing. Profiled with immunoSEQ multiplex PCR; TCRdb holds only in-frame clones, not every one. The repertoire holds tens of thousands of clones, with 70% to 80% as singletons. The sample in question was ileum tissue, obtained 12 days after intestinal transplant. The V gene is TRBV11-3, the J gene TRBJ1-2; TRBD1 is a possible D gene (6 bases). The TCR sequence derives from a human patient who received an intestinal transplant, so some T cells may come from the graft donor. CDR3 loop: CASSFPFGEGVQF. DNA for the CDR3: TGTGCCAGCAGCTTCCCTTTCGGTGAGGGGGTACAATTC.